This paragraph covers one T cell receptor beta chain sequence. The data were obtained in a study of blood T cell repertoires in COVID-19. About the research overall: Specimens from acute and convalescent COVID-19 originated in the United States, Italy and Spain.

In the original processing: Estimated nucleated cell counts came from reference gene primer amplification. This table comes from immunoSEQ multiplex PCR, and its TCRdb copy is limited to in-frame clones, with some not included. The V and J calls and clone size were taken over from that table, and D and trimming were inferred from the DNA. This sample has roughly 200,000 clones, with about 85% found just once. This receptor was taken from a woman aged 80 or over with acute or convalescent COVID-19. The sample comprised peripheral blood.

The CDR3 DNA is TGTGCCAGCAGCTCCCGGGGTAGCGGGGGAGGAACTCCCTACGAGCAGTACTTC. Translated: CASSSRGSGGGTPYEQYF. The gene calls are TRBV7-2 and TRBJ2-7; the match to TRBD2 covers 9 bases. From germline, CDR1 is SGHTA and CDR2 FQGNSA. Unmatched junction bases numbered 15, after V lost 4 bases and J lost 2 bases. The CDR3 is made up of 18 amino acids. The full variable domain, rest sourced from reference TRBV7-2 and TRBJ2-7, is GAGVSQSPSNKVTEKGKDVELRCDPISGHTALYWYRQSLGQGLEFLIYFQGNSAPDKSGLPSDRFSAERTGGSVSTLTIQRTQQEDSAVYLCASSSRGSGGGTPYEQYFGPGTRLTVT.